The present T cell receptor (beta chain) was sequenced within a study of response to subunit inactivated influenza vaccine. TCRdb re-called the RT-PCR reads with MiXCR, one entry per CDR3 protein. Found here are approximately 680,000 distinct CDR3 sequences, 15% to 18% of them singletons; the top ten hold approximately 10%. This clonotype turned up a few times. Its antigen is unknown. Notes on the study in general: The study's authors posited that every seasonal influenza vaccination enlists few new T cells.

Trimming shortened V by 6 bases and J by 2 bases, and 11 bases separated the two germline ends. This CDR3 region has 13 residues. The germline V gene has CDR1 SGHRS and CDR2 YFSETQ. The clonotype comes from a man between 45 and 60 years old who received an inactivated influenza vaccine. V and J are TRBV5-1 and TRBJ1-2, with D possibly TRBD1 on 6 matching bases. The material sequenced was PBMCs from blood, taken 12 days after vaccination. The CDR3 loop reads CASNIGTNYGYTF. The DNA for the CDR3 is TGCGCCAGCAATATAGGGACAAACTATGGCTACACCTTC.